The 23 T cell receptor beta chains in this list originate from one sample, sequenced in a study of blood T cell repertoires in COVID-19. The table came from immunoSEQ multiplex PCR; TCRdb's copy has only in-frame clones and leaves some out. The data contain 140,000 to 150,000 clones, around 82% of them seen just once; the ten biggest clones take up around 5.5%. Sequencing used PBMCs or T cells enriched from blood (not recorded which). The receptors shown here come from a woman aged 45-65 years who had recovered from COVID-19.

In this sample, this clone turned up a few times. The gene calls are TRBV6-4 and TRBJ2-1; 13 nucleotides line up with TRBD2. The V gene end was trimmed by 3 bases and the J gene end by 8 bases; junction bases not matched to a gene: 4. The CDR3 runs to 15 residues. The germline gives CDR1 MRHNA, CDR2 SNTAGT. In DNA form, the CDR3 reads TGTGCCAGCAGTGAACTAGCGGGGGGGCCCTATGAGCAGTTCTTC. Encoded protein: CASSELAGGPYEQFF.

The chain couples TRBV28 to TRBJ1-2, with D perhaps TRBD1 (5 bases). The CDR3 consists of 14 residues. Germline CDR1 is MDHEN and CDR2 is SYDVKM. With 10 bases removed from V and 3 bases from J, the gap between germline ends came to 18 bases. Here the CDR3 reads CAIELRTSHYGYTF. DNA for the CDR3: TGTGCCATCGAACTCAGGACAAGTCACTATGGCTACACCTTC.

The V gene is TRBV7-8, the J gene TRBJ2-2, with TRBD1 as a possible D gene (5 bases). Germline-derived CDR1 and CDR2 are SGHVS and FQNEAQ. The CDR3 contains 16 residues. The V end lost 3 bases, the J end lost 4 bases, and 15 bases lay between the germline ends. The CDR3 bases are TGTGCCAGCAGCTTCCTGGGAAGTAGGGGCACCGGGGAGCTGTTTTTT. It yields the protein CASSFLGSRGTGELFF.

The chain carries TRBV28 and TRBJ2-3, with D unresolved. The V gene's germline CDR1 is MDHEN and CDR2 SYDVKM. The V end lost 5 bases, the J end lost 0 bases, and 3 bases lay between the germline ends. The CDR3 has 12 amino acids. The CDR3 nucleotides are TGTGCCAGCAGTCCTAGCACAGATACGCAGTATTTT. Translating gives CASSPSTDTQYF.

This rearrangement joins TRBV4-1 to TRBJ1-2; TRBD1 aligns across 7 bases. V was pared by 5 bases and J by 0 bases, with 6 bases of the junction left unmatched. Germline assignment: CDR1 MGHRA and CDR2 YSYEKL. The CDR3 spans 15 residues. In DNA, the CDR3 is TGCGCCAGCAGCTTTAGGACAGGAGCTAACTATGGCTACACCTTC. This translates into CASSFRTGANYGYTF.

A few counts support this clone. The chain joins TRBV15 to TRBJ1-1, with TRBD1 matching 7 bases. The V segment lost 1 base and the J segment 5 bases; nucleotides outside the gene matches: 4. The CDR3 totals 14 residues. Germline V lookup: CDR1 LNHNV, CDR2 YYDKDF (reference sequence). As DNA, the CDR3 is TGTGCCACCAGCAGAGTTTACAGGGGAACTGAAGCTTTCTTT. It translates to CATSRVYRGTEAFF.

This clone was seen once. The CDR3 DNA follows: TGCGCCAGCAGCTTGGGCCAAGAGTTGACCGGGGAGCTGTTTTTT. Protein sequence: CASSLGQELTGELFF. The J gene is TRBJ2-2, the V gene TRBV5-1; unclear D gene. CDR3 length: 15 amino acids. CDR1 and CDR2 from the germline V gene are SGHRS and YFSETQ. V lost 0 bases to trimming and J lost 5 bases, with 11 bases between them.

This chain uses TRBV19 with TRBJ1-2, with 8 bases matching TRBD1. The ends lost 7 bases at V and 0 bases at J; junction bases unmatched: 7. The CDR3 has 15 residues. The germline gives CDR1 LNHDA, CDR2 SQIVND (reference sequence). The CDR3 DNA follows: TGTGCCAGTATTGGACAGGGAGATTCTAACTATGGCTACACCTTC. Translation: CASIGQGDSNYGYTF.

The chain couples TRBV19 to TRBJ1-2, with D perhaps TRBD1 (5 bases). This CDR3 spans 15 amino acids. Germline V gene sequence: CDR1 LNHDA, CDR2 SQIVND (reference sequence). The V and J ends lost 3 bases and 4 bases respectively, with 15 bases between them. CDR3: CASSMDTGGIYGYTF. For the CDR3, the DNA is TGTGCCAGTAGTATGGACACGGGGGGGATCTATGGCTACACCTTC.

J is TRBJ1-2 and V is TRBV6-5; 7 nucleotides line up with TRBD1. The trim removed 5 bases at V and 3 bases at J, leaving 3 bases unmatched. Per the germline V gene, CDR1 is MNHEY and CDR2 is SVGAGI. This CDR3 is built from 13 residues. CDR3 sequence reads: CASSRTGDYGYTF. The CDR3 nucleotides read TGTGCCAGCAGTCGCACAGGGGACTATGGCTACACCTTC.

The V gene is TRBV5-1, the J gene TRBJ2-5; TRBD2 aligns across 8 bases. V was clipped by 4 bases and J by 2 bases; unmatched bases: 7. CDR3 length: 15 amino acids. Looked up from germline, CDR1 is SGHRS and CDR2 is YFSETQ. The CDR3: CASSAGGGAQETQYF. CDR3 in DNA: TGCGCCAGCAGCGCGGGGGGCGGAGCTCAAGAGACCCAGTACTTC.

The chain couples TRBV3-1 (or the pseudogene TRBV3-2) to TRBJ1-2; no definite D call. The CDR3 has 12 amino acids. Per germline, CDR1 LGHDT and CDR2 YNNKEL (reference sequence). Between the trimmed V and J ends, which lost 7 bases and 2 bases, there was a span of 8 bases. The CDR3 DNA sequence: TGTGCCAGCATGACAACAAACTATGGCTACACCTTC. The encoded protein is CASMTTNYGYTF.

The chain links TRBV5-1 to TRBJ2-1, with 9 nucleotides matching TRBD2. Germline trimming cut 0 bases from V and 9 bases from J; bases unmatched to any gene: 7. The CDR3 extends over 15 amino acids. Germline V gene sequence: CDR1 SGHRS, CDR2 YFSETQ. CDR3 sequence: CASSLGAGGGSEQFF. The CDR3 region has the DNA TGCGCCAGCAGCTTGGGAGCGGGGGGCGGGTCTGAGCAGTTCTTC.

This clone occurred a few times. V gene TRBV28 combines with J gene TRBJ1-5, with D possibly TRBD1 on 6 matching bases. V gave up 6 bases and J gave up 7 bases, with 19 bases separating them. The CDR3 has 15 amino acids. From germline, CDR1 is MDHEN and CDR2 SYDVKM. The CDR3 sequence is CASRGGPSERQPQHF. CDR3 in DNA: TGTGCCAGCAGGGGGGGGCCCTCCGAACGACAGCCCCAGCATTTT.

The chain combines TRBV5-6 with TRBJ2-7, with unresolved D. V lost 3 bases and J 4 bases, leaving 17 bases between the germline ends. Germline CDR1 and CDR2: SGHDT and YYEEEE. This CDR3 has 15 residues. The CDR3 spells CASSSQHFGGYEQYF. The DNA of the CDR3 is TGTGCCAGCAGCTCCCAGCACTTTGGCGGTTACGAGCAGTACTTC.

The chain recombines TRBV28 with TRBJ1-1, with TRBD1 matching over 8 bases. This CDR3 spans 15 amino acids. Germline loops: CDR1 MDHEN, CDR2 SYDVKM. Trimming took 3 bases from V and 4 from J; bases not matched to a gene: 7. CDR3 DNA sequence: TGTGCCAGCAGTTTCACCGGACAGGGCGGCACTGAAGCTTTCTTT. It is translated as CASSFTGQGGTEAFF.

The CDR3 DNA reads as TGTGCCAGTAGTATAGCCCAGCGGGGGGGTTACAATGAGCAGTTCTTC. This sequence encodes CASSIAQRGGYNEQFF. The genes are TRBV19 and TRBJ2-1, with TRBD2 identical over 10 bases. Germline V CDR1 and CDR2: LNHDA, SQIVND (reference sequence). J gave up 4 bases and V 1 base, and 4 bases lay outside the gene matches. The CDR3 covers 16 residues.

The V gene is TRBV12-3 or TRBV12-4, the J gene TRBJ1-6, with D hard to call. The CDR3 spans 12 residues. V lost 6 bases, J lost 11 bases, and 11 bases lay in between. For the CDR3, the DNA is TGTGCCAGCAGGCTACATCGGGCACCCCTCCACTTT. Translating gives CASRLHRAPLHF.

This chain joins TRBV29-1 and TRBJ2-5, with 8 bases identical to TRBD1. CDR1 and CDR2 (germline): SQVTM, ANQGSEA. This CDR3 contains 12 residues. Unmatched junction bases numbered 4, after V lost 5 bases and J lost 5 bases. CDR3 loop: CSVQGAGETQYF. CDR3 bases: TGCAGCGTTCAGGGGGCTGGGGAGACCCAGTACTTC.

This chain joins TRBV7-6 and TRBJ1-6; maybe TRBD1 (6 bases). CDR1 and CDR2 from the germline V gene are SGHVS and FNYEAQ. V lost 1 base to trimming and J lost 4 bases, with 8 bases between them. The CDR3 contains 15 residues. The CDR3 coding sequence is TGTGCCAGCAGCTTAGGTGGACAGTATAATTCACCCCTCCACTTT. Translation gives CASSLGGQYNSPLHF.

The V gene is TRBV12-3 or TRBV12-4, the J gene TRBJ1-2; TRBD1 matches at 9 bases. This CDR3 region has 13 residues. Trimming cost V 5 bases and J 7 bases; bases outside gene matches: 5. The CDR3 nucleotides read TGTGCCAGCAGTCGGGGGACAGGGACTGGCTACACCTTC. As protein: CASSRGTGTGYTF.

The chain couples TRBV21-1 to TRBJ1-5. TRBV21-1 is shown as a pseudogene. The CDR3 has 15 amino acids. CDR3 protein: CASLISVPINQPQHF. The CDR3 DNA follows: TGTGCCAGCTTAATTTCGGTACCGATCAATCAGCCCCAGCATTTT.

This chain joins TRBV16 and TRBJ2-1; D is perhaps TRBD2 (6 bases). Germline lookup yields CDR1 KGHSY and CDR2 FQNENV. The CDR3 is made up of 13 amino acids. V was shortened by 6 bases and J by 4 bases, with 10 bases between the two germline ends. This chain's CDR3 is CASSRDSYNEQFF. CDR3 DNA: TGTGCCAGCAGTCGGGACTCTTACAATGAGCAGTTCTTC.